What follows is one TCR beta chain and its context. Without the conserved terminal phenylalanine or tryptophan, this CDR3 likely stems from a read error. The data are from a study of blood T cells in healthy people across ages. The overall study: About one barcoded beta molecule per two T cells was the capture yield of template switching.

The CDR3 runs 13 residues. The V and J ends lost 6 bases and 7 bases respectively, with 13 bases between them. Primers used in a second PCR of about 6 to 11 cycles were a sample-barcoded 5' primer and a J-beta primer mix. TCRdb itself ran the 5' RACE reads through MiXCR, one entry per CDR3 protein. The table lists around 900,000 distinct CDR3 sequences, roughly 51% of them singletons, with about a fifth in the top ten. The chain combines TRBV12-3 or TRBV12-4 with TRBJ2-1; tentatively, D is TRBD1 or TRBD2 (5 bases each). This receptor was taken from a woman aged 55-69 years in good health. The sample was blood. In DNA form, the CDR3 reads TGTGCCAGCAGCATAGAGGGACCAAATGAGCAGTTCGTC. This translates into CASSIEGPNEQFV.